This TCR beta chain was found in a study of blood T cell repertoires in COVID-19. Participants were aged 18 to 89 years from around 25 US areas. The method was immunoSEQ multiplex PCR; TCRdb's version includes in-frame clones alone and lacks a portion of them. Here the sample spans 330,000 or so clones, 92% being singletons. The CDR3 is 15 residues long. Germline CDR1 and CDR2: SGHNT and YENEEA. Trimming cost V 5 bases and J 1 base, with 15 bases left between them. This TCR was sampled from a woman aged 25 to 39 who had recovered from COVID-19. The rearrangement uses TRBV11-3 and TRBJ2-7; D might be TRBD2 (7 bases). Sequences were obtained from PBMCs or T cells enriched from blood (not recorded which). In DNA form, the CDR3 reads TGTGCCAGCAGCAGGGGGAGGGTCGGGTCCTACGAGCAGTACTTC. Protein: CASSRGRVGSYEQYF.